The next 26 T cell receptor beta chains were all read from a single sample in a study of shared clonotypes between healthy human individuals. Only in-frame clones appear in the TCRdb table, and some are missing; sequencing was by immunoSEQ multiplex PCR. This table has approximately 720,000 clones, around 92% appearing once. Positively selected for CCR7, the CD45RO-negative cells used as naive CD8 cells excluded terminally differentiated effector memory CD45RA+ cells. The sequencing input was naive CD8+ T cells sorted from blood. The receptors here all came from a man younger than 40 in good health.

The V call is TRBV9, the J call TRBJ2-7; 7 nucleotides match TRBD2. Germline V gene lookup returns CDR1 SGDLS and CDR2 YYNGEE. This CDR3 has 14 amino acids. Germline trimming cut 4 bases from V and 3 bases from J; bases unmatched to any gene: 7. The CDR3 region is CASSPRERLYEQYF. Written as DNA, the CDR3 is TGTGCCAGCAGCCCGCGGGAGAGACTCTACGAGCAGTACTTC.

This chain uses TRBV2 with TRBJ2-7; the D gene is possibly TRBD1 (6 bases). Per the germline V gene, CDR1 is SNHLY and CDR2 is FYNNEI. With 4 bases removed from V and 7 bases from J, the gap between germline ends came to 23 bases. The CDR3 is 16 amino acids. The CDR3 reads CASSGVKETGRYEQYF. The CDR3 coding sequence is TGTGCCAGCAGTGGGGTGAAGGAGACAGGAAGATATGAGCAGTACTTC.

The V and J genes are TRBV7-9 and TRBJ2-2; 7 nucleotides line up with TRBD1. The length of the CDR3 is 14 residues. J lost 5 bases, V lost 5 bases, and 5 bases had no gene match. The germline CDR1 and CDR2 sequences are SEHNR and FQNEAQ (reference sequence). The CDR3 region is CASSPTGYTGELFF. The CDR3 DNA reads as TGTGCCAGCAGCCCGACAGGGTATACCGGGGAGCTGTTTTTT.

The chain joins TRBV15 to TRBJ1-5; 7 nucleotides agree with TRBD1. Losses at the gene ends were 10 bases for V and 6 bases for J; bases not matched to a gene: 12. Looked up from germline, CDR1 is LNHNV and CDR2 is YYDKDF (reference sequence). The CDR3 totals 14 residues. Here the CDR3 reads CASGGDSLGQPQHF. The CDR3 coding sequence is TGTGCCAGCGGAGGGGACAGCCTCGGTCAGCCCCAGCATTTT.

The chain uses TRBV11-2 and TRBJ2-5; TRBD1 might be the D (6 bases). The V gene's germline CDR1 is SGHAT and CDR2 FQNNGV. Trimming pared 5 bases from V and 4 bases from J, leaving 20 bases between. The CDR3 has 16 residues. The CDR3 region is CASSTGARGTLETQYF. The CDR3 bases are TGTGCCAGCAGCACCGGCGCCAGGGGAACTTTAGAGACCCAGTACTTC.

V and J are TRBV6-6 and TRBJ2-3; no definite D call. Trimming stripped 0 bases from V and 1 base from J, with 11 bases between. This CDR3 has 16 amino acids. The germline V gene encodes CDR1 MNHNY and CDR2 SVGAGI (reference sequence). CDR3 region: CASSYSTIPRTDTQYF. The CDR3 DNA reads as TGTGCCAGCAGTTACTCGACAATTCCTCGCACAGATACGCAGTATTTT.

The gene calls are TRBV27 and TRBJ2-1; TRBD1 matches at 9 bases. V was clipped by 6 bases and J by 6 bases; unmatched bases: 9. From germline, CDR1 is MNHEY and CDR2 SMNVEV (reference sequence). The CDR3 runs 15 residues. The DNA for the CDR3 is TGTGCCAGCAGCGACCGGGACAGGGTGGGCAATGAGCAGTTCTTC. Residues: CASSDRDRVGNEQFF.

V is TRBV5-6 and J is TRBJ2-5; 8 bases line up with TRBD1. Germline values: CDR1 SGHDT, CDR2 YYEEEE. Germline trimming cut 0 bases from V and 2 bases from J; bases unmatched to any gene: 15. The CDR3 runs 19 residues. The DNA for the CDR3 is TGTGCCAGCAGCTTGGCCTTCGTCCAGGGGGCTTTGGGGCAAGAGACCCAGTACTTC. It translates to CASSLAFVQGALGQETQYF. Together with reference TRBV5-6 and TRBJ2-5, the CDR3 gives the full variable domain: DAGVTQSPTHLIKTRGQQVTLRCSPKSGHDTVSWYQQALGQGPQFIFQYYEEEERQRGNFPDRFSGHQFPNYSSELNVNALLLGDSALYLCASSLAFVQGALGQETQYFGPGTRLLVL.

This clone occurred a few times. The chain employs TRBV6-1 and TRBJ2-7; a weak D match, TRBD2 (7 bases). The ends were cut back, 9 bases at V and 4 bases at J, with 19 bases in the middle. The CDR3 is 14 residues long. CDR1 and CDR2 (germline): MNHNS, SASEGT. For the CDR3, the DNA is TGTGCCAGTGGGGGGGCTAGCGACATTTACGAGCAGTACTTC. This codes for CASGGASDIYEQYF.

The CDR3 region is CASTQEGPVEQFF. The CDR3 DNA follows: TGCGCCAGCACGCAGGAGGGCCCGGTTGAGCAGTTCTTC. V and J are TRBV5-1 and TRBJ2-1; a possible D gene is TRBD2 (6 bases). This CDR3 comprises 13 residues. The V gene lost 6 bases and the J gene lost 9 bases, with 16 bases spanning the gap. Looked up from germline, CDR1 is SGHRS and CDR2 is YFSETQ.

DNA for the CDR3: TGTGCCATCAGTGGACGTCAGGGGTCGAAAGATACGCAGTATTTT. This sequence encodes CAISGRQGSKDTQYF. V gene TRBV10-3 combines with J gene TRBJ2-3; maybe TRBD1 (6 bases). V lost 4 bases and J 5 bases, leaving 16 bases between the germline ends. Germline-derived CDR1 and CDR2 are ENHRY and SYGVKD. There are 15 residues in the CDR3.

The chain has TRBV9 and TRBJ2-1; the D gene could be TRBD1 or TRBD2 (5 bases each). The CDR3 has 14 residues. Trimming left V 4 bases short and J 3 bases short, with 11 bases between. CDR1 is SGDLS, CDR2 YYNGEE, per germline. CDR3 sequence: CASSPGTVYNEQFF. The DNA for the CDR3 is TGTGCCAGCAGCCCGGGGACCGTCTACAATGAGCAGTTCTTC.

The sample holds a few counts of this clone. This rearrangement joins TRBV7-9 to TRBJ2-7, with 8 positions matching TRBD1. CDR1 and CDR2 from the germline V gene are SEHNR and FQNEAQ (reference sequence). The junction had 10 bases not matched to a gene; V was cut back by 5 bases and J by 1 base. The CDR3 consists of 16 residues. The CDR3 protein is CASSPTGTGLSYEQYF. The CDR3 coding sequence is TGTGCCAGCAGCCCGACCGGGACAGGCCTTTCCTACGAGCAGTACTTC. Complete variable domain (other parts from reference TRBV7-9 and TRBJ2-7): DTGVSQNPRHKITKRGQNVTFRCDPISEHNRLYWYRQTLGQGPEFLTYFQNEAQLEKSRLLSDRFSAERPKGSFSTLEIQRTEQGDSAMYLCASSPTGTGLSYEQYFGPGTRLTVT.

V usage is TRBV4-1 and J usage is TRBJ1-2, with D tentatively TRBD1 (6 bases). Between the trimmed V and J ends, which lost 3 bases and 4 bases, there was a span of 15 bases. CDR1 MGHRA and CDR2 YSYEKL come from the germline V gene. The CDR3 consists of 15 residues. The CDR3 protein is CASSQAGQTAYGYTF. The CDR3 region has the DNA TGCGCCAGCAGCCAGGCCGGACAGACGGCCTATGGCTACACCTTC.

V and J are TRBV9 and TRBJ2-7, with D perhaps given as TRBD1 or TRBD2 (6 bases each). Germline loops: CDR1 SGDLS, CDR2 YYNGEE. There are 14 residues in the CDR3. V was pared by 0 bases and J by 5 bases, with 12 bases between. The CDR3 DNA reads TGTGCCAGCAGCGTAGAGGGGGGTTTAAACGAGCAGTACTTC. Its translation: CASSVEGGLNEQYF. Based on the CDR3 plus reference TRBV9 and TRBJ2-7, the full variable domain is DSGVTQTPKHLITATGQRVTLRCSPRSGDLSVYWYQQSLDQGLQFLIQYYNGEERAKGNILERFSAQQFPDLHSELNLSSLELGDSALYFCASSVEGGLNEQYFGPGTRLTVT.

CDR3 nucleotide sequence: TGTGCCAGCAGTTTAACCAACTACGAGCAGTACTTC. As protein: CASSLTNYEQYF. The V gene is TRBV28, the J gene TRBJ2-7; D gene unclear. The CDR3 is 12 residues long. V shed 2 bases and J shed 3 bases, with 5 bases lying between them. CDR1 MDHEN and CDR2 SYDVKM come from the germline V gene.

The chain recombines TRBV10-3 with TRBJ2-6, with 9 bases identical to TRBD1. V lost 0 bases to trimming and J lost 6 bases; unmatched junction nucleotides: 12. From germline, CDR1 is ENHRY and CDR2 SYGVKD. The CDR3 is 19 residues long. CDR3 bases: TGTGCCATCAGTGAGTCGGGGGACAGGGACTTCTCGGTGGCCAACGTCCTGACTTTC. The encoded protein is CAISESGDRDFSVANVLTF.

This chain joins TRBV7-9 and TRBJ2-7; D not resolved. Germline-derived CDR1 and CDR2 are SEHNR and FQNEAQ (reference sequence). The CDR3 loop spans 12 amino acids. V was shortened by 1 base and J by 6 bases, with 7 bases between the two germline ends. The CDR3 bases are TGTGCCAGCAGCTTAGGACCGGTCGAGCAGTACTTC. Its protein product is CASSLGPVEQYF.

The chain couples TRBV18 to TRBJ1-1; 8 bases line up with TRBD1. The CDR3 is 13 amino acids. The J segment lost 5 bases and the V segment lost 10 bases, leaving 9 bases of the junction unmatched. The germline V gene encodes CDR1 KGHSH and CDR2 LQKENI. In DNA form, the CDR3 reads TGTGCCACCGAAGGACAGGGACGGACTGAAGCTTTCTTT. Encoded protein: CATEGQGRTEAFF. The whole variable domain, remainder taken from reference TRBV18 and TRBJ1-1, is NAGVMQNPRHLVRRRGQEARLRCSPMKGHSHVYWYRQLPEEGLKFMVYLQKENIIDESGMPKERFSAEFPKEGPSILRIQQVVRGDSAAYFCATEGQGRTEAFFGQGTRLTVV.

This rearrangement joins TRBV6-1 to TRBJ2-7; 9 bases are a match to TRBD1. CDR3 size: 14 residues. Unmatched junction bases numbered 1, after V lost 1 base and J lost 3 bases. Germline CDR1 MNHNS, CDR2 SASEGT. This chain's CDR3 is CASSEETGGYEQYF. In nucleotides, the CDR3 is TGTGCCAGCAGTGAAGAGACAGGGGGCTACGAGCAGTACTTC.

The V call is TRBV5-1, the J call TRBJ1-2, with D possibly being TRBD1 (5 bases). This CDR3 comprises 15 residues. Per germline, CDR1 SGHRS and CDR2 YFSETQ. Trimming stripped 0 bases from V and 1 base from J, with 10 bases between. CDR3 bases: TGCGCCAGCAGCTTGGAGGCAGGGATTAACTATGGCTACACCTTC. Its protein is CASSLEAGINYGYTF.

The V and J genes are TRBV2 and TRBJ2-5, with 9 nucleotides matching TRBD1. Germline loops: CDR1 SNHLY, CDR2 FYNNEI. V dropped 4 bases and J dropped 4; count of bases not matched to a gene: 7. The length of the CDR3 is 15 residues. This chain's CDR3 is CASSVGTGRVETQYF. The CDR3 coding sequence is TGTGCCAGCAGTGTCGGGACAGGGCGCGTAGAGACCCAGTACTTC.

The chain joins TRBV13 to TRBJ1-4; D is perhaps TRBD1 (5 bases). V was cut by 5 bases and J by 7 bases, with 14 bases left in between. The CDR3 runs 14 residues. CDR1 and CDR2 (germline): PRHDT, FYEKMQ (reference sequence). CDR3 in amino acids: CASSATATFEKLFF. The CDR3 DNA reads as TGTGCCAGCAGCGCGACAGCTACCTTTGAAAAACTGTTTTTT.

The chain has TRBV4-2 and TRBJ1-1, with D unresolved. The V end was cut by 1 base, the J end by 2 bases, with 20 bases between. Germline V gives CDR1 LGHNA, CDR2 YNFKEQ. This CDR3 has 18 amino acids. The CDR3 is CASSQVGIRTAVNTEAFF. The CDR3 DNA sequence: TGTGCCAGCAGCCAAGTGGGAATTCGGACCGCCGTAAACACTGAAGCTTTCTTT.

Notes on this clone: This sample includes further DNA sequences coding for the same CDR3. The CDR3 coding sequence is TGTGCCAGCTCACCCCCCACGGATAACTATGGCTACACCTTC. Protein: CASSPPTDNYGYTF. The rearrangement links TRBV18 to TRBJ1-2; D uncertain. Germline V gene sequence: CDR1 KGHSH, CDR2 LQKENI. V dropped 3 bases and J dropped 1 base, with 9 bases sitting between them. CDR3 length: 14 residues.

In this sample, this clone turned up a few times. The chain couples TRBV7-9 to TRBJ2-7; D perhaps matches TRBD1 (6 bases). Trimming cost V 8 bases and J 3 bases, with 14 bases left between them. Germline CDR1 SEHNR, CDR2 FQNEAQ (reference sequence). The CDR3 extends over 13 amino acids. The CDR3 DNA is TGTGCCAGCGGAACAGGGACCCGCTACGAGCAGTACTTC. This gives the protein CASGTGTRYEQYF.